The 13 T cell receptor beta chains given below trace back to one sample, sequenced in a study of T cell repertoires in cytomegalovirus infection. In TCRdb, the reads were re-called with MiXCR into one record per CDR3 protein. The table has roughly 500,000 distinct CDR3 sequences, roughly a third seen once; the top ten hold roughly 15%. The antigens of these receptors remain unknown. The starting material was cultured PBMCs, obtained from culture after CMV antigen stimulation. These receptor sequences come from a human donor in good health (CMV status not recorded). Some clones in this sample may be carry-over from other donors' samples.

The chain joins TRBV20-1 to TRBJ2-1; 13 bases match TRBD2. This CDR3 is 14 amino acids long. CDR1 is DFQATT and CDR2 is SNEGSKA in the germline V gene (reference sequence). Unmatched junction bases numbered 6, after V lost 3 bases and J lost 10 bases. The CDR3 sequence is CSASFGTSGAEQFF. Written as DNA, the CDR3 is TGCAGTGCTAGCTTTGGGACTAGCGGGGCGGAGCAGTTCTTC.

This clonotype was seen only a few times. The rearrangement joins TRBV6-2 or TRBV6-3 to TRBJ2-7; 13 nucleotides align to TRBD2. This CDR3 region has 18 residues. In germline, CDR1 is MNHEY, CDR2 SVGEGT. J was trimmed by 7 bases and V by 2 bases; bases with no gene match: 14. Written as DNA, the CDR3 is TGTGCCAGCAGTTACGTCGGCGGACTAGCGGGAGTAAGGGGTGAGCAGTACTTC. Protein sequence: CASSYVGGLAGVRGEQYF.

This clonotype was recorded at least ten times. This rearrangement joins TRBV7-2 to TRBJ2-5; 8 bases match TRBD2. V trimming: 1 base; J trimming: 5 bases; junction bases outside the gene matches: 12. CDR3 length: 17 residues. Germline lookup yields CDR1 SGHTA and CDR2 FQGNSA. The CDR3, as DNA: TGTGCCAGCAGCTTAGTTACTAGCGGAGGGAGGGGGGAGACCCAGTACTTC. Translated, it gives CASSLVTSGGRGETQYF. The whole variable domain, remainder taken from reference TRBV7-2 and TRBJ2-5, is GAGVSQSPSNKVTEKGKDVELRCDPISGHTALYWYRQSLGQGLEFLIYFQGNSAPDKSGLPSDRFSAERTGGSVSTLTIQRTQQEDSAVYLCASSLVTSGGRGETQYFGPGTRLLVL.

V is TRBV20-1 and J is TRBJ1-5; tentative D call: TRBD1 (6 bases). Germline lookup yields CDR1 DFQATT and CDR2 SNEGSKA (reference sequence). The length of the CDR3 is 15 residues. V was cut by 0 bases and J by 8 bases, with 17 bases left in between. This CDR3 is CSARDGTTPREPQHF. DNA for the CDR3: TGCAGTGCTAGAGATGGGACAACACCTAGGGAGCCCCAGCATTTT.

V is TRBV4-3 and J is TRBJ2-1, with 10 bases aligning to TRBD2. The germline V gene encodes CDR1 LGHNA and CDR2 YSLEER. The CDR3 runs to 17 residues. V lost 2 bases and J lost 5; bases outside the gene matches: 9. The CDR3 region is CASSQSSVGLADNEQFF. As DNA, the CDR3 is TGCGCCAGCAGCCAATCCTCGGTAGGACTAGCGGACAATGAGCAGTTCTTC.

The chain carries TRBV12-5 and TRBJ1-5; tentative D call: TRBD1 (6 bases). Germline CDR1 LGHNT, CDR2 FRNRAP. The CDR3 is made up of 16 amino acids. Trimming pared 0 bases from V and 6 bases from J, leaving 15 bases between. CDR3: CASGLVLRGGGQPQHF. DNA for the CDR3: TGTGCTAGTGGTTTGGTACTAAGGGGGGGGGGTCAGCCCCAGCATTTT.

The chain recombines TRBV4-3 with TRBJ2-3, with no clear D. The CDR3 spans 14 residues. V gave up 1 base and J gave up 4 bases, with 9 bases separating them. Germline V gene lookup returns CDR1 LGHNA and CDR2 YSLEER. The CDR3 DNA reads TGCGCCAGCAGCCAAGGGCAGTATCCAGATACGCAGTATTTT. Protein: CASSQGQYPDTQYF.

This chain uses TRBV9 with TRBJ1-3, with D unclear. This CDR3 region has 16 residues. Germline values: CDR1 SGDLS, CDR2 YYNGEE. The ends were cut back, 0 bases at V and 0 bases at J, with 10 bases in the middle. DNA for the CDR3: TGTGCCAGCAGCGTAGATGTCACCGACTCTGGAAACACCATATATTTT. Translating gives CASSVDVTDSGNTIYF.

The chain joins TRBV2 to TRBJ2-7; TRBD2 matches at 7 bases. Germline V gene data show CDR1 as SNHLY and CDR2 as FYNNEI. Trimming at V came to 3 bases and at J to 4 bases, leaving 6 bases not matched to a gene. This CDR3 comprises 14 residues. CDR3 protein: CASSDLADPYEQYV. The CDR3 DNA reads TGTGCCAGCAGTGATCTAGCGGACCCTTACGAGCAGTACGTC.

The chain is built from TRBV7-8 and TRBJ1-2; 10 positions agree with TRBD1. CDR1 and CDR2 (germline): SGHVS, FQNEAQ. After removal of 3 bases from V and 6 bases from J, the junction contained 4 bases not matched to a gene. The CDR3 runs 14 residues. The CDR3 loop is CASSFGTGVNGYTF. CDR3 nucleotide sequence: TGTGCCAGCAGCTTTGGGACAGGGGTTAATGGCTACACCTTC.

This clonotype was seen repeatedly, ten times or more. The chain is built from TRBV7-9 and TRBJ1-3; D remains ambiguous. From germline, CDR1 is SEHNR and CDR2 FQNEAQ (reference sequence). Trimming left V 3 bases short and J 0 bases short, with 12 bases between. The CDR3 has 16 amino acids. CDR3 amino acids: CASSFIRGNSGNTIYF. CDR3 nucleotides: TGTGCCAGCAGCTTTATCCGAGGCAACTCTGGAAACACCATATATTTT.

This clonotype is a singleton in its sample. One end of the junction fails to match germline, which may point to a read error. This chain uses TRBV28 with TRBJ2-5; D possibly corresponds to TRBD1 (5 bases). This CDR3 region has 12 residues. Germline V gene lookup returns CDR1 MDHEN and CDR2 SYDVKM. The CDR3 loop is CASSSGQETQNF. In DNA form, the CDR3 reads TGTGCCAGCAGTTCAGGACAAGAGACCCAGAACTTC.

At least ten counts were recorded for this clonotype. The chain links TRBV10-3 to TRBJ2-1; 7 nucleotides line up with TRBD2. Germline-derived CDR1 and CDR2 are ENHRY and SYGVKD. This CDR3 spans 14 amino acids. V lost 8 bases to trimming and J lost 3 bases; unmatched junction nucleotides: 7. The CDR3 is CAIGTPGGYNEQFF. Here the CDR3 DNA reads TGTGCCATCGGGACTCCGGGGGGCTACAATGAGCAGTTCTTC.